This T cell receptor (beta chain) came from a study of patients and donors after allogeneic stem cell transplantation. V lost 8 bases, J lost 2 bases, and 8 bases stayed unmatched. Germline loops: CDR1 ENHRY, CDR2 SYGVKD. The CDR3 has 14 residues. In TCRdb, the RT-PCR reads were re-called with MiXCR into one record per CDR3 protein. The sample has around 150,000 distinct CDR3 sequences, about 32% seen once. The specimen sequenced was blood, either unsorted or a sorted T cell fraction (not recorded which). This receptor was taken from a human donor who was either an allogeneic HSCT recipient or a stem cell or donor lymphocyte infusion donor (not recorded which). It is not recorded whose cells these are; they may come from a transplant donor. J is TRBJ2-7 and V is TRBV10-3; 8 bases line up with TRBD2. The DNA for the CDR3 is TGTGCCATCGGTACGGCGGGAGGAGCCTACGAGCAGTACTTC. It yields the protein CAIGTAGGAYEQYF.